This paragraph covers one T cell receptor (beta chain) sequence. J was trimmed by 3 bases and V by 6 bases; bases with no gene match: 7. The CDR3 loop spans 13 amino acids. Germline V CDR1 and CDR2: SQVTM, ANQGSEA. These data come from a study of shared clonotypes between healthy human individuals. The data were produced by immunoSEQ multiplex PCR, yet TCRdb's version contains in-frame clones alone and is incomplete. This sample has about 2.3 million clones, with 80% to 95% found just once. Sequencing input: naive CD4+ T cells from PBMCs. Subset meaning: CD45RA+ positively selected. The chain recombines TRBV29-1 with TRBJ2-7, with 8 bases matching TRBD1. This TCR came from a man aged 18 to 30 in good health. Some clones in this sample may be carry-over from other donors' samples. CDR3 in DNA: TGCAGCGTCCGCGGGACAGGTTTCTACGAGCAGTACTTC. Protein product: CSVRGTGFYEQYF.